The 17 T cell receptor beta chains listed next were all sequenced from one sample in a study of shared clonotypes between healthy human individuals. Sequencing was performed with immunoSEQ multiplex PCR; in TCRdb, only in-frame clones are kept and a portion is missing. The sample lists 170,000 or so clones; approximately 60% were seen once. Material for sequencing was memory CD4+ T cells sorted from blood. Subset in this sample: CD45RA-negative fraction. The source is a man aged 30 to 39 in good health.

This clone was observed a handful of times. The CDR3 protein is CASSRELAAYEQYF. Written as DNA, the CDR3 is TGTGCCAGCAGCCGGGAACTAGCGGCCTACGAGCAGTACTTC. The chain employs TRBV6-6 and TRBJ2-7, with TRBD2 matching 8 bases. Germline CDR1 reads MNHNY; CDR2 reads SVGAGI (reference sequence). J lost 2 bases, V lost 6 bases, and 6 bases had no gene match. This CDR3 has 14 residues.

This chain uses TRBV18 with TRBJ2-7; 7 bases match TRBD1. This CDR3 comprises 12 residues. Germline V CDR1 and CDR2: KGHSH, LQKENI. The V gene end was trimmed by 6 bases and the J gene end by 7 bases; junction bases not matched to a gene: 6. The CDR3 here is CASSRGGREQYF. CDR3 sequence (DNA): TGTGCCAGCTCGCGAGGGGGCAGGGAGCAGTACTTC.

As concerns this clone: A much larger clone differs from this one at a single base, so this may be a read error. The rearrangement uses TRBV5-1 and TRBJ2-5; D is uncertain. CDR1 is SGHRS, CDR2 YFSETQ, per germline. This CDR3 comprises 13 residues. V lost 1 base and J lost 5, with 9 bases in between. The CDR3 here is CASSLNGLETQYF. In DNA form, the CDR3 reads TGCGCCAGCAGCTTGAATGGCCTGGAGACCCAGTACTTC. The variable domain in full, with the rest retrieved from reference TRBV5-1 and TRBJ2-5, is KAGVTQTPRYLIKTRGQQVTLSCSPISGHRSVSWYQQTPGQGLQFLFEYFSETQRNKGNFPGRFSGRQFSNSRSEMNVSTLELGDSALYLCASSLNGLETQYFGPGTRLLVL.

In its sample, this clone was seen once. The chain joins TRBV7-2 to TRBJ2-2; tentative D call: TRBD2 (7 bases). Per germline, CDR1 SGHTA and CDR2 FQGNSA. The ends were cut back, 5 bases at V and 3 bases at J, with 16 bases in the middle. The CDR3 is 16 residues long. The CDR3 loop reads CASSPRWGGDTGELFF. The CDR3 nucleotides read TGTGCCAGCAGCCCCCGCTGGGGGGGCGACACCGGGGAGCTGTTTTTT. Drawing the rest from reference TRBV7-2 and TRBJ2-2, the complete variable domain is GAGVSQSPSNKVTEKGKDVELRCDPISGHTALYWYRQSLGQGLEFLIYFQGNSAPDKSGLPSDRFSAERTGGSVSTLTIQRTQQEDSAVYLCASSPRWGGDTGELFFGEGSRLTVL.

The chain has TRBV28 and TRBJ2-7; 7 bases match TRBD2. In germline, CDR1 is MDHEN, CDR2 SYDVKM. This CDR3 comprises 13 residues. V dropped 6 bases and J dropped 5; count of bases not matched to a gene: 7. DNA for the CDR3: TGTGCCAGCAGGGGGACTACCAAGGACGAGCAGTACTTC. Protein sequence: CASRGTTKDEQYF.

This clone came up a few times. CDR3 sequence: CASRGTGFAEAFF. The CDR3 DNA is TGTGCCAGCAGGGGGACAGGGTTCGCTGAAGCTTTCTTT. This chain joins TRBV25-1 and TRBJ1-1; 9 positions agree with TRBD1. V shed 6 bases and J 6 bases; nucleotides not matched to a gene: 5. CDR1 is MGHDK, CDR2 SYGVNS, per germline. The CDR3 extends over 13 amino acids.

CDR3 amino acids: CASSLKGPDRAVRNQPQHF. The CDR3 coding sequence is TGTGCCAGCAGCTTAAAAGGGCCAGACAGGGCGGTTCGCAATCAGCCCCAGCATTTT. The chain employs TRBV7-6 and TRBJ1-5, with 7 bases identical to TRBD1. After removal of 2 bases from V and 2 bases from J, the junction contained 15 bases not matched to a gene. This CDR3 region has 19 residues. Germline V lookup: CDR1 SGHVS, CDR2 FNYEAQ.

The CDR3 here is CASSNPPPSGSSADTQYF. The CDR3 DNA follows: TGTGCCAGCAGCAACCCCCCCCCTAGCGGGAGCTCGGCAGATACGCAGTATTTT. The chain couples TRBV11-3 to TRBJ2-3; 10 nucleotides agree with TRBD2. With 5 bases clipped from V and 4 bases from J, the junction kept 15 bases outside the gene matches. Germline V gene data show CDR1 as SGHNT and CDR2 as YENEEA. This CDR3 region has 18 residues.

This clone was recorded a few times. The rearrangement uses TRBV7-2 and TRBJ2-1, with 7 bases aligning to TRBD2. V lost 5 bases and J lost 5; bases outside the gene matches: 3. The V gene's germline CDR1 is SGHTA and CDR2 FQGNSA. This CDR3 region has 13 residues. The CDR3 sequence: CASSRAGDNEQFF. CDR3 nucleotides: TGTGCCAGCAGCCGTGCGGGGGACAATGAGCAGTTCTTC.

The chain carries TRBV13 and TRBJ2-1; 7 bases agree with TRBD1. CDR3 size: 13 residues. J was trimmed by 5 bases and V by 3 bases; bases with no gene match: 1. CDR1 PRHDT and CDR2 FYEKMQ come from the germline V gene (reference sequence). CDR3 sequence (DNA): TGTGCCAGCAGCTTTGGACAGGACAATGAGCAGTTCTTC. Translating it yields CASSFGQDNEQFF.

The J gene is TRBJ2-1, the V gene TRBV6-5; 10 bases map to TRBD2. This CDR3 has 15 amino acids. V shed 7 bases, J shed 8 bases, and the junction held 11 bases outside the gene matches. Germline values: CDR1 MNHEY, CDR2 SVGAGI. The CDR3, as DNA: TGTGCCAGCACCCAGCTAGCGGGAGTCTTCCATGAGCAGTTCTTC. This sequence encodes CASTQLAGVFHEQFF.

CDR3 in amino acids: CASSLVARTGGTYEQYF. The CDR3 bases are TGTGCCAGCAGCTTAGTTGCCCGGACAGGGGGCACCTACGAGCAGTACTTC. The rearrangement uses TRBV11-2 and TRBJ2-7; 11 nucleotides agree with TRBD1. The CDR3 length is 17 residues. The ends lost 1 base at V and 2 bases at J; junction bases unmatched: 7. Germline loops: CDR1 SGHAT, CDR2 FQNNGV.

This chain uses TRBV9 with TRBJ2-3, with a possible D match to TRBD2 (6 bases). V was shortened by 3 bases and J by 3 bases, with 17 bases between the two germline ends. The CDR3 is 16 residues long. The germline CDR1 and CDR2 sequences are SGDLS and YYNGEE. CDR3 sequence reads: CASSALSGRGTDTQYF. The CDR3 coding sequence is TGTGCCAGCAGCGCTCTATCCGGGAGAGGAACAGATACGCAGTATTTT. The full variable domain, its missing parts supplied by reference TRBV9 and TRBJ2-3, is DSGVTQTPKHLITATGQRVTLRCSPRSGDLSVYWYQQSLDQGLQFLIQYYNGEERAKGNILERFSAQQFPDLHSELNLSSLELGDSALYFCASSALSGRGTDTQYFGPGTRLTVL.

This clone was recorded at least ten times. The gene calls are TRBV9 and TRBJ2-5; the D gene is possibly TRBD1 (6 bases). CDR3 length: 15 amino acids. In germline, CDR1 is SGDLS, CDR2 YYNGEE. V was shortened by 0 bases and J by 5 bases, with 14 bases between the two germline ends. CDR3 coding DNA: TGTGCCAGCAGCGTAGACGGGACACGGGCCGAGACCCAGTACTTC. This translates into CASSVDGTRAETQYF. The full variable domain, its missing parts supplied by reference TRBV9 and TRBJ2-5, is DSGVTQTPKHLITATGQRVTLRCSPRSGDLSVYWYQQSLDQGLQFLIQYYNGEERAKGNILERFSAQQFPDLHSELNLSSLELGDSALYFCASSVDGTRAETQYFGPGTRLLVL.

The chain combines TRBV9 with TRBJ2-6; D uncertain. Germline V lookup: CDR1 SGDLS, CDR2 YYNGEE. CDR3 length equals 18 residues. Trimming pared 3 bases from V and 1 base from J, leaving 17 bases between. The CDR3 loop is CASSAPSRRVSGANVLTF. CDR3 DNA: TGTGCCAGCAGCGCCCCATCGCGGCGAGTTTCTGGGGCCAACGTCCTGACTTTC.

For the CDR3, the DNA is TGTGCCACCAGCAGCTGGGTCGTGGGCCAAGAGACCCAGTACTTC. Its protein is CATSSWVVGQETQYF. The chain carries TRBV15 and TRBJ2-5, with unresolved D. The CDR3 consists of 15 residues. Trimming cost V 3 bases and J 1 base, with 12 bases left between them. Germline-derived CDR1 and CDR2 are LNHNV and YYDKDF (reference sequence).

The V call is TRBV9, the J call TRBJ2-5; tentative D call: TRBD1 (6 bases). This CDR3 comprises 14 residues. Germline loops: CDR1 SGDLS, CDR2 YYNGEE. V was pared by 0 bases and J by 3 bases, with 9 bases between. Here the CDR3 DNA reads TGTGCCAGCAGCGTAGGACAGGAAAAAGAGACCCAGTACTTC. Its protein product is CASSVGQEKETQYF.